These T cell receptor beta chains were read from a single sample in a study of OX40 agonist ivuxolimab in advanced cancers. Here immunoSEQ multiplex PCR was the method, and the copy in TCRdb shows in-frame clones only, minus some. The data show about 77,000 clones, roughly 91% seen once. The sequences come from CD4+ or CD8+ T cells sorted from blood, collected in a trial of the OX40 agonist ivuxolimab. The receptors come from an adult with an advanced solid tumor such as melanoma, head and neck, liver or kidney cancer. Both conserved end residues are part of each CDR3. The D gene is left open where the match is weak. For some rows the clone size is stated as once, few or many, or as a class when expanded; others skip it.

V gene: TRBV5-1; J gene: TRBJ2-3; clone size: .; D gene: .; CDR3 DNA: TGCGCCAGCAGCGCCCTCCCGGCAGTGGCAGATACGCAGTATTTT; CDR3 protein: CASSALPAVADTQYF
V gene: TRBV4-2; J gene: TRBJ1-4; clone size: .; D gene: .; CDR3 DNA: TGTGCCAGCAGCCATGACCGACAAGTTAATGAAAAACTGTTTTTT; CDR3 protein: CASSHDRQVNEKLFF
V gene: TRBV6-1; J gene: TRBJ1-3; clone size: .; D gene: .; CDR3 DNA: TGTGCCAGCAGTCTGTTTGGGATTGGAAACACCATATATTTT; CDR3 protein: CASSLFGIGNTIYF
V gene: TRBV6-1; J gene: TRBJ1-6; clone size: .; D gene: TRBD1; CDR3 DNA: TGTGCCAGCAGTGCCAGGAGGGACAGGGCAAATTCACCCCTCCACTTT; CDR3 protein: CASSARRDRANSPLHF
V gene: TRBV4-2; J gene: TRBJ1-4; clone size: .; D gene: TRBD1; CDR3 DNA: TGTGCCAGCAGCCCCTTCAGCGGGACAGCAAAATCAACTAATGAAAAACTGTTTTTT; CDR3 protein: CASSPFSGTAKSTNEKLFF
V gene: TRBV5-1; J gene: TRBJ1-1; clone size: .; D gene: .; CDR3 DNA: TGCGCCAGCAGCCCCCTACCCCACACTGAAGCTTTCTTT; CDR3 protein: CASSPLPHTEAFF
V gene: TRBV18; J gene: TRBJ2-6; clone size: .; D gene: .; CDR3 DNA: TGTGCCAGCTCACCACTAACCAATGGGGCCAACGTCCTGACTTTC; CDR3 protein: CASSPLTNGANVLTF
V gene: TRBV5-5; J gene: TRBJ2-3; clone size: once; D gene: TRBD2; CDR3 DNA: TGTGCCAGCAGCTCGGGGGGGTTCACAGATACGCAGTATTTT; CDR3 protein: CASSSGGFTDTQYF
V gene: TRBV5-8; J gene: TRBJ1-3; clone size: once; D gene: .; CDR3 DNA: TGTGCCAGCAGCCTCCTGATCAACTCTGGAAACACCATATATTTT; CDR3 protein: CASSLLINSGNTIYF
V gene: TRBV19; J gene: TRBJ1-4; clone size: .; D gene: .; CDR3 DNA: TGTGCCAGTAGTACCCCCTGGAGTGAAATCGGCGACGTAGGTGAAAAACTGTTTTTT; CDR3 protein: CASSTPWSEIGDVGEKLFF
V gene: TRBV5-4; J gene: TRBJ2-1; clone size: once; D gene: TRBD2; CDR3 DNA: TGTGCCAGCACCTGGGAGGGCGGGACCCATGAGCAGTTCTTC; CDR3 protein: CASTWEGGTHEQFF
V gene: TRBV30; J gene: TRBJ1-1; clone size: .; D gene: .; CDR3 DNA: TGTGCCTGGAGTGTGGTTCCGAACACTGAAGCTTTCTTT; CDR3 protein: CAWSVVPNTEAFF
V gene: TRBV18; J gene: TRBJ1-1; clone size: .; D gene: TRBD1; CDR3 DNA: TGTGCCAGCTCACCACTCGGACAGGGGGACACTGAAGCTTTCTTT; CDR3 protein: CASSPLGQGDTEAFF
V gene: TRBV18; J gene: TRBJ1-3; clone size: .; D gene: TRBD1; CDR3 DNA: TGTGCCAGCTCACCACTAAACCAGGGGGCCGGTAACACCATATATTTT; CDR3 protein: CASSPLNQGAGNTIYF
V gene: TRBV5-5; J gene: TRBJ1-2; clone size: .; D gene: .; CDR3 DNA: TGTGCCAGCAGCTTGGGGCAAGCCCATGGCTACACCTTC; CDR3 protein: CASSLGQAHGYTF
V gene: TRBV6-1; J gene: TRBJ1-2; clone size: .; D gene: .; CDR3 DNA: TGTGCCAGCAGTGAAGCCGGGGGCAACTATGGCTACACCTTC; CDR3 protein: CASSEAGGNYGYTF
V gene: TRBV28; J gene: TRBJ1-3; clone size: .; D gene: .; CDR3 DNA: TGTGCCAGCACGGGGGGGGCCGACTCTGGAAACACCATATATTTT; CDR3 protein: CASTGGADSGNTIYF
V gene: TRBV11-2; J gene: TRBJ1-5; clone size: .; D gene: TRBD1; CDR3 DNA: TGTGCCAGCAGCTTATTCCCCGGACAGGGGGATCAGCCCCAGCATTTT; CDR3 protein: CASSLFPGQGDQPQHF
V gene: TRBV28; J gene: TRBJ2-7; clone size: .; D gene: TRBD2; CDR3 DNA: TGTGCCAGCAGACCCCCCCTAGCGGGAGGCGAGCAGTACTTC; CDR3 protein: CASRPPLAGGEQYF
V gene: TRBV27; J gene: TRBJ1-2; clone size: few; D gene: .; CDR3 DNA: TGTGCCAGCAGCGCGGGGGCAGGGGCTACCTACACCTTC; CDR3 protein: CASSAGAGATYTF
V gene: TRBV10-3; J gene: TRBJ1-5; clone size: few; D gene: .; CDR3 DNA: TGTGCCATCAGTGTGGAGCAAAATCAGCCCCAGCATTTT; CDR3 protein: CAISVEQNQPQHF
V gene: TRBV19; J gene: TRBJ1-1; clone size: .; D gene: TRBD1; CDR3 DNA: TGTGCCAGTAGAACCGGGACAGGGGGTACTAAAGCTTTCTTT; CDR3 protein: CASRTGTGGTKAFF
V gene: TRBV28; J gene: TRBJ1-5; clone size: once; D gene: TRBD1; CDR3 DNA: TGTGCCAGCAGTTTCAGGGGGACAGTCGGCAATCAGCCCCAGCATTTT; CDR3 protein: CASSFRGTVGNQPQHF
V gene: TRBV14; J gene: TRBJ2-5; clone size: .; D gene: TRBD2; CDR3 DNA: TGTGCCAGCAGCCAAGGGACTAGCGGGAGAGCAGAGACCCAGTACTTC; CDR3 protein: CASSQGTSGRAETQYF
V gene: TRBV5-8; J gene: TRBJ2-3; clone size: .; D gene: TRBD1; CDR3 DNA: TGTGCCAGCCCGTGGGGACAGGGCACAGATACGCAGTATTTT; CDR3 protein: CASPWGQGTDTQYF
V gene: TRBV21-1; J gene: TRBJ2-7; clone size: .; D gene: .; CDR3 DNA: TGTGCCAGCCCGATTGGCGGGAGCTACTACGAGCAGTACTTC; CDR3 protein: CASPIGGSYYEQYF
V gene: TRBV5-1; J gene: TRBJ1-2; clone size: .; D gene: .; CDR3 DNA: TGCGCCAGCAGCTTGGTAAGACTCCAGGGAATAATTCCATCACTCCACGGCTACACCTTC; CDR3 protein: CASSLVRLQGIIPSLHGYTF
V gene: TRBV13; J gene: TRBJ2-2; clone size: .; D gene: .; CDR3 DNA: TGTGCCAGCAGCTTAGGCCGAGAAGGGGCGATAACCGGGGAGCTGTTTTTT; CDR3 protein: CASSLGREGAITGELFF
V gene: TRBV7-2; J gene: TRBJ2-1; clone size: .; D gene: .; CDR3 DNA: TGTGCCAGCAGCGATACAGGGACAACCCAGTTCTTC; CDR3 protein: CASSDTGTTQFF
V gene: TRBV2; J gene: TRBJ2-3; clone size: .; D gene: TRBD2; CDR3 DNA: TGTGCCAGCAGTGAAGAGGAGACTAGCGGGAGGGCCCCCACAGATACGCAGTATTTT; CDR3 protein: CASSEEETSGRAPTDTQYF
V gene: TRBV5-6; J gene: TRBJ1-1; clone size: .; D gene: .; CDR3 DNA: TGTGCCAGCGGTCGGACTGAAGCTTTCTTT; CDR3 protein: CASGRTEAFF
V gene: TRBV5-1; J gene: TRBJ1-2; clone size: .; D gene: .; CDR3 DNA: TGCGCCAGCAGATGGGAGGGGGGCGCCTATGGCTACACCTTC; CDR3 protein: CASRWEGGAYGYTF
V gene: TRBV5-6; J gene: TRBJ2-1; clone size: .; D gene: .; CDR3 DNA: TGTGCCAGCAGCCAGAAAAGACCACCCAGGGGACTCTACAATGAGCAGTTCTTC; CDR3 protein: CASSQKRPPRGLYNEQFF
V gene: TRBV7-9; J gene: TRBJ2-3; clone size: .; D gene: .; CDR3 DNA: TGTGCCAGCAGCTTACCCCACACAGATACGCAGTATTTT; CDR3 protein: CASSLPHTDTQYF
V gene: TRBV19; J gene: TRBJ1-5; clone size: .; D gene: .; CDR3 DNA: TGTGCCAGTAGTCCCCGGATGCATGATCAGCCCCAGCATTTT; CDR3 protein: CASSPRMHDQPQHF
V gene: TRBV29-1; J gene: TRBJ1-1; clone size: few; D gene: .; CDR3 DNA: TGCAGCGTCCAGGGGTACTACACTGAAGCTTTCTTT; CDR3 protein: CSVQGYYTEAFF
V gene: TRBV5-8; J gene: TRBJ1-2; clone size: few; D gene: .; CDR3 DNA: TGTGCCAGCAGCAGCCGAATAATACAGGGAAAGGAAGGTGGCTACACCTTC; CDR3 protein: CASSSRIIQGKEGGYTF
V gene: TRBV28; J gene: TRBJ1-2; clone size: .; D gene: .; CDR3 DNA: TGTGCCAGCAGCCGCGGACTGGGCTATGGCTACACCTTC; CDR3 protein: CASSRGLGYGYTF
V gene: TRBV6-9; J gene: TRBJ1-2; clone size: .; D gene: .; CDR3 DNA: TGTGCCAGCAGCCCCCGGTCCGTGTCATCGGGGGGCTACACCTTC; CDR3 protein: CASSPRSVSSGGYTF
V gene: TRBV28; J gene: TRBJ1-5; clone size: .; D gene: .; CDR3 DNA: TGTGCCAGCCTAATGGGGGCACGACAGCCCCAGCATTTT; CDR3 protein: CASLMGARQPQHF
V gene: TRBV11-3; J gene: TRBJ2-7; clone size: .; D gene: TRBD1; CDR3 DNA: TGTGCCAGCAGCTTAGGGACAGGGGAAGACGAGCAGTACTTC; CDR3 protein: CASSLGTGEDEQYF
V gene: TRBV5-1; J gene: TRBJ1-2; clone size: .; D gene: .; CDR3 DNA: TGCGCCAGCAGCAGGGACGCTGCTAACTATGGCTACACCTTC; CDR3 protein: CASSRDAANYGYTF
V gene: TRBV4-1; J gene: TRBJ1-2; clone size: few; D gene: .; CDR3 DNA: TGCGCCAGCAGCCCCAAAGGGGATTTGAGCTACACCTTC; CDR3 protein: CASSPKGDLSYTF
V gene: TRBV30; J gene: TRBJ2-7; clone size: once; D gene: .; CDR3 DNA: TGTGCCTGGGAGAGGGGAAGGTACGAGCAGTACTTC; CDR3 protein: CAWERGRYEQYF
V gene: TRBV27; J gene: TRBJ2-2; clone size: .; D gene: TRBD2; CDR3 DNA: TGTGCCACCGGGGGAGCGGGAAACACCGGGGAGCTGTTTTTT; CDR3 protein: CATGGAGNTGELFF
V gene: TRBV10-3; J gene: TRBJ2-7; clone size: .; D gene: TRBD2; CDR3 DNA: TGTGCCATCAGTGGGGTACTGGGCGGGAGTTCTGACGAGCAGTACTTC; CDR3 protein: CAISGVLGGSSDEQYF
V gene: TRBV5-1; J gene: TRBJ1-1; clone size: .; D gene: TRBD1; CDR3 DNA: TGCGCCAGCTCGGGACAGGGGTCCTCGAACACTGAAGCTTTCTTT; CDR3 protein: CASSGQGSSNTEAFF
V gene: TRBV19; J gene: TRBJ1-1; clone size: .; D gene: TRBD1; CDR3 DNA: TGTGCCAGTAGTGCCTTACAGGGGGCGCGCACTGAAGCTTTCTTT; CDR3 protein: CASSALQGARTEAFF